A few counts support the clone carrying this TCR beta chain. As yet, its antigen is unknown. These data come from a study of T-cell memory formation after mild COVID-19. The study, taken as a whole, reports: Clones shrinking between day 15 and 85 showed a balanced CD4/CD8 split, and those that grew later tilted toward CD4+.

5'RACE, which relied on constant-segment primers, yielded TCR alpha and TCR beta cDNA libraries carrying sample barcodes and UMIs. TCRdb re-called the 5' RACE reads through MiXCR, storing one row per CDR3 protein. In the table there are 250,000 to 400,000 distinct CDR3 sequences, 14% of which are singletons. J gave up 3 bases and V 5 bases, and 6 bases lay outside the gene matches. Germline values: CDR1 MNHEY, CDR2 SVGAGI. The CDR3 contains 15 residues. The chain has TRBV6-5 and TRBJ2-1; 8 positions match TRBD2. Material: PBMCs or a T cell subset sorted from them (not recorded which). The source is a man between 18 and 35 years old who had mild COVID-19 (a few samples of this study predate the infection). Cell type and time point are not known. For the CDR3, the DNA is TGTGCCAGCAGTGCTAAGCGGGGGTACTACAATGAGCAGTTCTTC. The encoded protein is CASSAKRGYYNEQFF.